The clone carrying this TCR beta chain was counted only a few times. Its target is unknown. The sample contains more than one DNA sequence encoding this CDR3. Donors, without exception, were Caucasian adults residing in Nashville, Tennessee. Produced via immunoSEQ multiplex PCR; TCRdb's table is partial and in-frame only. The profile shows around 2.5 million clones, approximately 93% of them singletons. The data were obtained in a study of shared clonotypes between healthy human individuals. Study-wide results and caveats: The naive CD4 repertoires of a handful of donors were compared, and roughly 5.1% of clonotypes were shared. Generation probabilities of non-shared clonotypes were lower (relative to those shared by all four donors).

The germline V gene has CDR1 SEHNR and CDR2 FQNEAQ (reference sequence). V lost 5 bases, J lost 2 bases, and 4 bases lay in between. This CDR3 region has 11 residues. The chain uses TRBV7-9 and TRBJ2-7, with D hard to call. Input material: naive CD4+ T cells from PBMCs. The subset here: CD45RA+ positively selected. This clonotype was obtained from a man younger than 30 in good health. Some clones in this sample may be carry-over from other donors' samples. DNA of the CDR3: TGTGCCAGCAGCGCAGCCTACGAGCAGTACTTC. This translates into CASSAAYEQYF.